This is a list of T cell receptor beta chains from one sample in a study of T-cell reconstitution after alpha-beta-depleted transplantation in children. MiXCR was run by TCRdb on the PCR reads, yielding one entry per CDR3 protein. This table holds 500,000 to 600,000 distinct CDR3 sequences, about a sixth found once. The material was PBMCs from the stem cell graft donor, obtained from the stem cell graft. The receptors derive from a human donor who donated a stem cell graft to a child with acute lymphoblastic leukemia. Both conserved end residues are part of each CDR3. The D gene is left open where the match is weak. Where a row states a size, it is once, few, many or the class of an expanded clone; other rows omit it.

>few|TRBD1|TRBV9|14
CASSPWTGSDEQYF
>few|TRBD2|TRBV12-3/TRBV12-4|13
CASTLAGPAAQYF
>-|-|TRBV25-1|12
CASSATYGQQYF
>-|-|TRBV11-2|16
CASSGGQRSSYNEQFF
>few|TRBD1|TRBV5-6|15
CASSLVGQGAHGYTF
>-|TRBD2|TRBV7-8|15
CASSPRGLGFDEQFF
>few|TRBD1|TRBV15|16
CATSRGRQGATGELFF
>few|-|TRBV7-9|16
CASSSPKGPTNEKLFF
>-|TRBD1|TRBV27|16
CASSLGTGWSTGELFF
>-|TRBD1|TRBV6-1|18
CASTQTGGRGGPSYEQYF
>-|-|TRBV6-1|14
CASWGERSNQPQHF
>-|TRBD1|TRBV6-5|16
CASSFWDRIIQETQYF
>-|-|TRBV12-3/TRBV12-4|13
CASSIVSYNEQFF
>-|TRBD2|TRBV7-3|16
CASSLTRTSVYNEQFF
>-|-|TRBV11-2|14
CASSSLRSSYEQYF
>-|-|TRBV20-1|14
CSASLAGLNTEAFF
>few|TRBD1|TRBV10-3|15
CAISGWTGLGNEQFF
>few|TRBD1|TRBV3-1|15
CASSQAGTGGYEQYF
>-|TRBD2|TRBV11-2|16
CASSLGSRLAGNEQFF
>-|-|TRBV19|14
CASSSYGFSYEQYF
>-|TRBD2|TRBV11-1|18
CASSFGFLTSGVDNEQFF
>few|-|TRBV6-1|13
CASNLWLGGEAFF
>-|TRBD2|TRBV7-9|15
CASSLLLAEYNEQFF
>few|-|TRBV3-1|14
CASSHGRQSSEQYF
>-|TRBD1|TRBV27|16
CASSPGQGRRWYGYTF
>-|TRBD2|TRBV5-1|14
CASSLGRRGDEQFF
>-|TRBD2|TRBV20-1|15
CSARDSGGPVKEQFF
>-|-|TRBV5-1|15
CASSLDRGNTGELFF
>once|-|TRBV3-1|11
CASKRQVGQFF
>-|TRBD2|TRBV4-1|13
CATQRENTGELFF
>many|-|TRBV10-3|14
CAISDGGSAYEQYF
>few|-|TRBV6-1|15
CAASLRQTDKYGYTF
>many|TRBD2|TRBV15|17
CATSRDRLAGSSYEQYF
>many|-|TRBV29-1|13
CSVEGDTGNTIYF
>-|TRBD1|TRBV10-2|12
CASSGQGDIQYF
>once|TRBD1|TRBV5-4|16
CASSSMDRGNTGELFF
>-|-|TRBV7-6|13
CASSHLDRTLLFF
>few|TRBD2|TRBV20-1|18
CSAREGTSPGGRTDTQYF
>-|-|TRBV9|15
CASSASGSLANEQFF
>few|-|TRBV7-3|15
CASSLTGDETGELFF
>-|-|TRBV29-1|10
CSAIGGEQFF
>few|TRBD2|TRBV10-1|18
CASSESWLAGVGTDTQYF
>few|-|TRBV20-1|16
CSALTLNRGSYNEQFF
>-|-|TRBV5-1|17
CASSPESGLQSNYGYTF
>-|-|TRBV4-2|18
CASSQDPAGSYSNQPQHF
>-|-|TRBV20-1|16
CSATGPQRSGANVLTF
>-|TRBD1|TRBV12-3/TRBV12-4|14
CASSYSGQGAKQYF
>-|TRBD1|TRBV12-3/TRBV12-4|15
CASSQTGQGGKTQYF
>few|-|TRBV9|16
CASSPRSEGRGYEQYF
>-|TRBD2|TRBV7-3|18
CASSLVWTSGRENNEQFF
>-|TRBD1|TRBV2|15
CASSEWQGGDQPQHF
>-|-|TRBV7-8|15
CASSLLALYRDEQFF
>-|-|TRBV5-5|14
CASSDYRDTTEAFF
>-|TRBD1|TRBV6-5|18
CASSYRSPETGGREKLFF
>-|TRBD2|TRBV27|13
CASWGGGANVLTF
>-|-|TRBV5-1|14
CASSLPALGYGYTF
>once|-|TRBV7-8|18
CASNGLQGILGINTEAFF